The present T cell receptor (beta chain) was sequenced within a study of blood T cell repertoires in COVID-19. Looking at the study overall: Some COVID-19 samples were acute and others convalescent; all came from the United States, Italy and Spain.

In this sample, this clone turned up once. V shed 9 bases and J shed 3 bases, with 12 bases lying between them. The CDR3 sequence is 12 residues long. CDR1 and CDR2 from the germline V gene are SGHNT and YYREEE (reference sequence). In the source study's methods: The authors estimated nucleated cell counts from reference gene primer amplification. Method: immunoSEQ multiplex PCR; TCRdb's copy keeps in-frame clones and lacks some. The DNA was the basis for D and trimming; V, J and clone size are from that table. Among roughly 260,000 clones listed, around 85% were seen once. The chain recombines TRBV5-4 with TRBJ1-1; a possible D gene is TRBD1 (6 bases). The TCR sequence derives from a woman aged 35 to 49 with active or convalescent COVID-19. Source material: peripheral blood. This CDR3 reads CATKDSHTEAFF. The CDR3 region has the DNA TGTGCCACTAAGGACAGCCACACTGAAGCTTTCTTT.